The source of this TCR beta chain is a study of blood T cell repertoires in COVID-19. Turning to the study itself: Samples representing acute and convalescent COVID-19 were sourced from the United States, Italy and Spain. PBMCs, B-cell-depleted T cells, or T cells provided the cDNA or gDNA that made up the material.

In the original processing: Reference gene primer amplification in the assay estimated nucleated cell counts. Clones were read by immunoSEQ multiplex PCR, and TCRdb kept only the in-frame ones, dropping some. V, J and clone size derive from that table, while D and trimming were established from the DNA sequence. The table records 210,000 or so clones, about 83% of them present only once. The length of the CDR3 is 16 residues. The V gene end was trimmed by 4 bases and the J gene end by 4 bases; junction bases not matched to a gene: 10. Germline assignment: CDR1 SGHRS and CDR2 YFSETQ. Sequenced: peripheral blood. The TCR was taken from a woman aged 70-85 years with active or convalescent COVID-19. The rearrangement uses TRBV5-1 and TRBJ2-7; 11 nucleotides line up with TRBD2. CDR3 protein: CASSITSGRLPYEQYF. In DNA form, the CDR3 reads TGCGCCAGCAGCATAACTAGCGGGAGACTCCCTTACGAGCAGTACTTC.